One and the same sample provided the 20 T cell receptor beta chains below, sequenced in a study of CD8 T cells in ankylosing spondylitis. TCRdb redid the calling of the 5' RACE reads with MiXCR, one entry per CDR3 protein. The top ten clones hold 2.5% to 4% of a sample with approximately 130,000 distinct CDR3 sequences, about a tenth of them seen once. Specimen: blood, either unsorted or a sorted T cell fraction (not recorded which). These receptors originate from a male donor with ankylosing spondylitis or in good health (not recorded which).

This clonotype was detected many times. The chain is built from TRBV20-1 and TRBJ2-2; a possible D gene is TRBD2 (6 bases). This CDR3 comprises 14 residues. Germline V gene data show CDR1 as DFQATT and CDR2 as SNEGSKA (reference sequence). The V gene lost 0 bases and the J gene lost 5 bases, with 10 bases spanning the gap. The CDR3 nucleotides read TGCAGTGCTAGAGACGGGACTCGAACCGGGGAGCTGTTTTTT. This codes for CSARDGTRTGELFF.

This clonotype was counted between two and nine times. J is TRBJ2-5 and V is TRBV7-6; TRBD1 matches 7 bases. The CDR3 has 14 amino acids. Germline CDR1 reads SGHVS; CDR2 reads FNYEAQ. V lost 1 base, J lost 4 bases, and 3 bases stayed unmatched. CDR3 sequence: CASSLGTGAETQYF. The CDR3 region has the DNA TGTGCCAGCAGCTTAGGGACAGGAGCAGAGACCCAGTACTTC.

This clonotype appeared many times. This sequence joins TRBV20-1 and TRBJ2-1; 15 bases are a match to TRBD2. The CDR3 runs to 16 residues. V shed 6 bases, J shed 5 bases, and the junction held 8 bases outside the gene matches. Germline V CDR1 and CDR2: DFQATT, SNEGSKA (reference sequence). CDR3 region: CSAAGLAGGLNNEQFF. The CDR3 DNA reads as TGCAGTGCGGCGGGACTAGCGGGAGGTCTCAACAATGAGCAGTTCTTC.

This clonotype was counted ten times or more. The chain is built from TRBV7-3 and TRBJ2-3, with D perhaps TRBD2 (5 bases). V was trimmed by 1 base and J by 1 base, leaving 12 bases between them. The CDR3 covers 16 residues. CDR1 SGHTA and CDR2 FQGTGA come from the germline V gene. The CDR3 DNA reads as TGTGCCAGCAGCTTAAGTATGGGAGAGGGCACAGATACGCAGTATTTT. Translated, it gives CASSLSMGEGTDTQYF.

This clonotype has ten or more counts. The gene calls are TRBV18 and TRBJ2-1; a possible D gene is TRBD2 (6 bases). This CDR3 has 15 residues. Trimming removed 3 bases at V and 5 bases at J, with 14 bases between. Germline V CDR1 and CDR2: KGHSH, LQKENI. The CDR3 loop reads CASSPGRLGNNEQFF. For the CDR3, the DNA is TGTGCCAGCTCACCCGGAAGACTAGGCAACAATGAGCAGTTCTTC. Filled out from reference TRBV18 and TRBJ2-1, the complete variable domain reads NAGVMQNPRHLVRRRGQEARLRCSPMKGHSHVYWYRQLPEEGLKFMVYLQKENIIDESGMPKERFSAEFPKEGPSILRIQQVVRGDSAAYFCASSPGRLGNNEQFFGPGTRLTVL.

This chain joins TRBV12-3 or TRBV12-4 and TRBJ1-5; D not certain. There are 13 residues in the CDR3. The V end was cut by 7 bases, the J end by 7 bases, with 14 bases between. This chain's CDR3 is CASTIDRIQPQHF. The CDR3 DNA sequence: TGTGCCAGCACCATAGACCGTATCCAGCCCCAGCATTTT.

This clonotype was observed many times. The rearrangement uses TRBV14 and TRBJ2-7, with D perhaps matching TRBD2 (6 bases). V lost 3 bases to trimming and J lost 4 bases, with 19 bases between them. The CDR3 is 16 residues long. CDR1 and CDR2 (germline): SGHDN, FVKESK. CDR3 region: CASSHLGPRERYEQYF. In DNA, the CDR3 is TGTGCCAGCAGCCACCTCGGACCCCGGGAGCGGTACGAGCAGTACTTC.

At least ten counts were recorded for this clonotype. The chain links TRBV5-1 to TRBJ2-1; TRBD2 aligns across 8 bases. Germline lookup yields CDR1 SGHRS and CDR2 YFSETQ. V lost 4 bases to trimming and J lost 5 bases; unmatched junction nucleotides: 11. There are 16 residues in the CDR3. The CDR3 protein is CASSPGGPINHNEQFF. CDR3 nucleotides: TGCGCCAGCAGCCCGGGGGGGCCCATTAATCACAATGAGCAGTTCTTC.

The CDR3 is CASSQVVRDTQYF. CDR3 in DNA: TGCGCCAGCAGCCAAGTTGTGAGGGATACGCAGTATTTT. V is TRBV4-3 and J is TRBJ2-3; D remains unclear. The V and J ends lost 1 base and 6 bases respectively, with 8 bases between them. The CDR3 spans 13 residues. Germline CDR1 is LGHNA and CDR2 is YSLEER.

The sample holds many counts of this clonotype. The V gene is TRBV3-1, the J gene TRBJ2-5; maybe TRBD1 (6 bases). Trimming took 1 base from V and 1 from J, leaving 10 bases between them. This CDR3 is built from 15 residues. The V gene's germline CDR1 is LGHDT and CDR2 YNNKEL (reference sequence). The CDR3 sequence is CASSQGGTPQETQYF. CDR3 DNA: TGTGCCAGCAGCCAAGGGGGGACACCCCAAGAGACCCAGTACTTC.

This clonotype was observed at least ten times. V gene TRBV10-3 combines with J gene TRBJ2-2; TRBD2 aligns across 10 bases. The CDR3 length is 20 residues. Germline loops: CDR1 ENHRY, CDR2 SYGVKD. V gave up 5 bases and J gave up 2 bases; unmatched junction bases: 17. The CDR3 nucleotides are TGTGCCATCAGTACAGTAAGAGCGGGAGGGCCTGAGGAAAACACCGGGGAGCTGTTTTTT. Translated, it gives CAISTVRAGGPEENTGELFF.

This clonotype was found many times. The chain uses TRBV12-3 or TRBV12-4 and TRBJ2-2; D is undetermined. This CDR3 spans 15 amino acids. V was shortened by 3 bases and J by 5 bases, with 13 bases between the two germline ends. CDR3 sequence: CASSFVPITTGELFF. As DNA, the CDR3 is TGTGCCAGCAGTTTTGTACCGATTACAACCGGGGAGCTGTTTTTT.

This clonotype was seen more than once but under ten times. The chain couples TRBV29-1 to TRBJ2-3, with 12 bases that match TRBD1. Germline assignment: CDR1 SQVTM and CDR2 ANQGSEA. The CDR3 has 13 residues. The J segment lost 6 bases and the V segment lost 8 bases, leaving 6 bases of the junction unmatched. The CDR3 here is CSFPGQGADTQYF. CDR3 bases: TGCAGCTTTCCGGGACAGGGGGCGGATACGCAGTATTTT.

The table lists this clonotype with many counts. This chain's CDR3 is CSATAPTHEKLFF. CDR3 nucleotide sequence: TGCAGTGCTACGGCTCCAACCCACGAAAAACTGTTTTTT. The gene calls are TRBV20-1 and TRBJ1-4, with unresolved D. Germline V gene sequence: CDR1 DFQATT, CDR2 SNEGSKA (reference sequence). The CDR3 sequence is 13 residues long. V gave up 4 bases and J gave up 8 bases, with 14 bases separating them.

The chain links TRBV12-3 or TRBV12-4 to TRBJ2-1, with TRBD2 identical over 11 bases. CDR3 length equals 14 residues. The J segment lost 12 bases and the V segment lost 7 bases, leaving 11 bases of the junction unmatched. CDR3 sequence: CASTLAGERLWQFF. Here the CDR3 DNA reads TGTGCCAGCACACTAGCGGGAGAACGGCTATGGCAGTTCTTC.

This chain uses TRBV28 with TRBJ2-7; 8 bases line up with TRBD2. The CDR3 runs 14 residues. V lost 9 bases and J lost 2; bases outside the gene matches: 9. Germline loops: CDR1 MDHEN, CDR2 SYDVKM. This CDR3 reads CASTGTSGPYEQYF. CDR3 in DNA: TGTGCCAGTACAGGCACTAGCGGACCCTACGAGCAGTACTTC. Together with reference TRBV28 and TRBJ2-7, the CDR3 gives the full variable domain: DVKVTQSSRYLVKRTGEKVFLECVQDMDHENMFWYRQDPGLGLRLIYFSYDVKMKEKGDIPEGYSVSREKKERFSLILESASTNQTSMYLCASTGTSGPYEQYFGPGTRLTVT.

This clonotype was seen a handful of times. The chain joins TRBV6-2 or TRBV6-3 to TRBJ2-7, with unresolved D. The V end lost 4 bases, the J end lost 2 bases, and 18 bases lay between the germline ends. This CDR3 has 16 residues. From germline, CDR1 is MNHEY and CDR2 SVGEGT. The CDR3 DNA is TGTGCCAGCAGTTCAACAGCAACTACAAAAACCTACGAGCAGTACTTC. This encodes CASSSTATTKTYEQYF.

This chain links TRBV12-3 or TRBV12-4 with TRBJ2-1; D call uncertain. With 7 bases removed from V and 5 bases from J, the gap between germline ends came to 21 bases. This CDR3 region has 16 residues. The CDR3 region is CASIPVVGFGNNEQFF. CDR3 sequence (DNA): TGTGCCAGCATCCCAGTTGTAGGGTTCGGAAACAATGAGCAGTTCTTC.

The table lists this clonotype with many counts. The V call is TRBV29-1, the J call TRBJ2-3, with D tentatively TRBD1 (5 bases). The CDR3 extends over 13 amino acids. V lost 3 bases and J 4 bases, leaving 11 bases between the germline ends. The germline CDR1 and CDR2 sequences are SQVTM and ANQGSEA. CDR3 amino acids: CSVDVQGADTQYF. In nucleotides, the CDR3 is TGCAGCGTTGATGTGCAGGGCGCAGATACGCAGTATTTT.

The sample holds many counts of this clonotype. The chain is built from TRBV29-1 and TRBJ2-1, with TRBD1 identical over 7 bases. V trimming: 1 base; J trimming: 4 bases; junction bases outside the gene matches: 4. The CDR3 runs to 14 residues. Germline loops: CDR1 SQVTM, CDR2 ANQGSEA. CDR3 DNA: TGCAGCGTTGAAGCCCAGGGGGTGTACAATGAGCAGTTCTTC. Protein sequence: CSVEAQGVYNEQFF.